Sequencing of this T cell receptor (beta chain) was carried out in a study of blood T cell repertoires in COVID-19 (dated by TCRdb to 2018 to 2020). About the study as a whole: The collaborator samples originated in the United States, Italy and Spain and spanned the acute and convalescent phases of COVID-19. Samples were obtained from the ongoing ImmuneRACE study (first 160 participants) and from 1,254 subjects provided by 6 global collaborators. The prospective study material was composed of cDNA or gDNA derived from T cells, B-cell-depleted T cells, or PBMCs. A de-identified subject ID, COVID-19 status, age in years and sex were almost always included in the sample metadata. Subjects who had been exposed to COVID-19, were actively infected with it, or had recovered from it provided the deeply sampled blood TCRbeta repertoires that made up the dataset. A freely available public database, intended as a resource for researchers studying the immune response to SARS-CoV-2, is where the repertoires were released. Where HLA class I and class II types were available, the types were taken from metadata supplied by the sample provider, not from assay-based typing. General findings and caveats noted by the study authors: The amount of clinical and demographic metadata varied by source and participant and was provided uncurated.

The CDR1 and CDR2 encoded by the germline V gene are LGHNA and YNFKEQ. For this chain, trimming is 4 bases at the V end and 5 bases at the J end, and the number of junction bases without a gene match is 13. Reading from cysteine to phenylalanine, the CDR3 counts 16 amino acids. Only CDR3 DNA remains: 48 bases, in frame from the first base. As for this clone: The antigen this receptor binds is unknown. Base quality data are lacking; no much larger clone is found one base away.

TCRbeta CDR3 regions were amplified from genomic DNA using the immunoSEQ Assay, a bias-controlled multiplex PCR. The paper's processing steps were these. Nucleated cell counts per sample were estimated from amplification of reference gene primers within the assay. To quantify the absolute abundance of each unique TCRbeta CDR3 rearrangement, sequence reads were collapsed and filtered. For each sample, productive Simpson clonality was calculated as the square root of Simpson's diversity index across productive rearrangements. As stored in TCRdb, this immuneACCESS dataset retains in-frame rearrangements with V and J assigned. A fraction of the clones does not appear; measured against another copy, unresolved V genes explain less than half of the discrepancy, and the remainder lacks a known reason. V and J calls and clone size come straight from that table; D and trimming were deduced from the DNA. The sample includes 60,000 or so clones, with 72% observed a single time. The ten most abundant clones make up 51% of the sample.

In the prospective study, participants were 18 to 89 years old, resided in approximately 25 geographic areas of the United States, and were enrolled through a virtual design. In the prospective study, cohorts were assigned on the basis of participant-reported clinical history obtained from a screening survey and a study questionnaire. Exposed participants had been in contact, within 2 weeks of entering the study, with a person who had a PCR-confirmed or clinician-diagnosed case of COVID-19. Mobile phlebotomists in the prospective study collected whole blood, serum and a nasopharyngeal or oropharyngeal swab from every participant. Participants in the prospective study had the option to provide additional blood draws and questionnaires over an approximately 2-month period. Before DNA extraction, blood samples from the prospective study were shipped at room temperature or frozen.

Recombination joined TRBV4-2 with TRBJ2-7; 8 bases in between match TRBD1. The receptor was derived from a woman aged 55-69 years who had been exposed to COVID-19. Sequencing was performed on PBMCs or T cells enriched from blood (not recorded which). Read as DNA, the sequence is TGTGCCAGCAGCCGTTGGGGGACAGGAGTTCCCAACGAGCAGTACTTC. Its coded protein is CASSRWGTGVPNEQYF.